This T cell receptor beta chain was retrieved from a study of a mutant IDH1 vaccine in newly diagnosed glioma. Study-wide context: At weeks 1, 3, 5, 7, 11, 15, 19 and 23, patients received a vaccination, eight in all. Pretreatment consisted of radiotherapy, temozolomide, or both, with most receiving both. Treated patients had a mean age of approximately 40 years and a 62.5% male, around 38% female split.

As regards this clone: Its antigen remains unidentified.

Time point here: week 23, last vaccination. A single vaccine dose contained 300 ug of mutant IDH1 20-mer peptide, and topical imiquimod was used with it. The length of the CDR3 is 14 residues. Trimming pared 2 bases from V and 0 bases from J, leaving 5 bases between. The germline gives CDR1 MNHEY, CDR2 SMNVEV (reference sequence). Produced via immunoSEQ multiplex PCR; TCRdb's table is partial and in-frame only. Of roughly 60,000 clones listed, about 85% are singletons. This sequence joins TRBV27 and TRBJ1-5; D not resolved. This sample comprised PBMCs, obtained from a glioma patient whose treatment included an IDH1 peptide vaccine. This clonotype originated in a young man with glioma. The CDR3 sequence is CASSLTYSNQPQHF. As DNA, the CDR3 is TGTGCCAGCAGTTTAACCTATAGCAATCAGCCCCAGCATTTT.